This TCR beta chain was recorded in a study of blood T cell repertoires in COVID-19. Per the original methods: For nucleated cells, counts were estimated from reference gene primer amplification. Measured with immunoSEQ multiplex PCR; TCRdb has only the in-frame clones, and not every one. D and trimming were read from the DNA, whereas the V and J calls and clone size are those reported in that table. Of fewer than 150,000 clones in the sample, 83% were seen once. Living in about two dozen US areas, the participants were between 18 and 89 years of age. J lost 3 bases, V lost 4 bases, and 3 bases had no gene match. Germline values: CDR1 SGHRS, CDR2 YFSETQ. The CDR3 consists of 14 residues. This clone was detected only a few times.

V is TRBV5-1 and J is TRBJ1-4; 7 positions match TRBD1. The sequenced sample consisted of PBMCs or T cells enriched from blood (not recorded which). The TCR was taken from a young man who had recovered from COVID-19. This CDR3 reads CASSRQGPNEKLFF. CDR3 nucleotide sequence: TGCGCCAGCAGCCGACAGGGACCTAATGAAAAACTGTTTTTT.